These 4 T cell receptor beta chains came from one sample sequenced in a study of T cells in pancreatic ductal adenocarcinoma. Selected pancreatic ductal adenocarcinoma patients had undergone surgery without neoadjuvant therapy. Sequencing used immunoSEQ multiplex PCR; TCRdb keeps in-frame clones, though not all of them. This sample carries about 12,000 clones, roughly 90% of them seen once, and the ten largest clones take 18%. The sample was PBMCs. These receptors were obtained from a human donor with pancreatic ductal adenocarcinoma.

J is TRBJ1-5 and V is TRBV28, with unresolved D. V lost 5 bases to trimming and J lost 0 bases, with 11 bases between them. Per germline, CDR1 MDHEN and CDR2 SYDVKM. The CDR3 loop spans 15 amino acids. The DNA of the CDR3 is TGTGCCAGCAGTCGTCAGGCTTATAGCAATCAGCCCCAGCATTTT. Its translation: CASSRQAYSNQPQHF. The entire variable domain, with the rest obtained from reference TRBV28 and TRBJ1-5, is as follows: DVKVTQSSRYLVKRTGEKVFLECVQDMDHENMFWYRQDPGLGLRLIYFSYDVKMKEKGDIPEGYSVSREKKERFSLILESASTNQTSMYLCASSRQAYSNQPQHFGDGTRLSIL.

The chain is built from TRBV19 and TRBJ1-1; 7 bases match TRBD1. The V and J ends lost 3 bases and 6 bases, in that order; junction bases with no gene match: 4. This CDR3 comprises 13 residues. The germline V gene encodes CDR1 LNHDA and CDR2 SQIVND (reference sequence). CDR3 sequence: CASSIWQGAEAFF. The CDR3 DNA is TGTGCCAGTAGTATCTGGCAGGGGGCTGAAGCTTTCTTT.

The V and J genes are TRBV10-3 and TRBJ1-3; D remains unclear. The V end was cut by 7 bases, the J end by 2 bases, with 15 bases between. There are 15 residues in the CDR3. CDR1 is ENHRY and CDR2 is SYGVKD in the germline V gene. The CDR3 protein is CAITAVERAGNTIYF. CDR3 DNA: TGTGCCATCACTGCCGTCGAGCGGGCTGGAAACACCATATATTTT.

The V call is TRBV19, the J call TRBJ2-2; tentative D call: TRBD1 (6 bases). V was clipped by 3 bases and J by 1 base, with 12 bases between them. Germline V gene lookup returns CDR1 LNHDA and CDR2 SQIVND (reference sequence). The CDR3 extends over 16 amino acids. The CDR3 reads CASSMVGGVNTGELFF. In DNA, the CDR3 is TGTGCCAGTAGTATGGTTGGGGGCGTGAACACCGGGGAGCTGTTTTTT.